Sequencing of this T cell receptor (beta chain) was carried out in a study of blood T cell repertoires in COVID-19. Study-wide context: The origin of the acute and convalescent COVID-19 samples was the United States, Italy and Spain.

Some clones are missing from TCRdb's copy, which holds only in-frame ones; the method was immunoSEQ multiplex PCR. The sample comprises just over 250,000 clones, around 90% of which are singletons, and about 2.5% rests with the top ten. The CDR3 runs to 13 residues. Germline loops: CDR1 SGHRS, CDR2 YFSETQ. Between the trimmed V and J ends, which lost 0 bases and 0 bases, there was a span of 4 bases. This clone was found a few times. The sample holds other DNA sequences that translate to the same CDR3. Seattle researchers signed up patients amid active infection and tracked them longitudinally. The chain carries TRBV5-1 and TRBJ2-7, with unresolved D. This TCR derives from a person between 18 and 35 years old with COVID-19, enrolled during active disease. The sample consisted of peripheral blood. The CDR3 nucleotides are TGCGCCAGCAGCTTGGCCGGCTCCTACGAGCAGTACTTC. It specifies CASSLAGSYEQYF.